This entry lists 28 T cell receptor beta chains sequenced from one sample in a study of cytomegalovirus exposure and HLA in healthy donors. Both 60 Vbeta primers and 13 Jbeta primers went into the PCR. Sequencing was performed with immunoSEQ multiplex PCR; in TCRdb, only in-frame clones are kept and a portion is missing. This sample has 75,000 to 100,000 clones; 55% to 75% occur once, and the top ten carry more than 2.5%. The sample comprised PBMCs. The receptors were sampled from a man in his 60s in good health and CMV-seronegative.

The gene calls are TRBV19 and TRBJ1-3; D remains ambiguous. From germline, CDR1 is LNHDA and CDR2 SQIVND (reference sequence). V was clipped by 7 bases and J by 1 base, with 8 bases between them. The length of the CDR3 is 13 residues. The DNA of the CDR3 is TGTGCCAGTAAGGGAGCGTCTGGAAACACCATATATTTT. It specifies CASKGASGNTIYF.

CDR3 protein: CATSRVAGTYGYTF. DNA of the CDR3: TGTGCCACCAGCAGAGTGGCGGGGACCTATGGCTACACCTTC. The rearrangement joins TRBV15 to TRBJ1-2, with a tentative D call TRBD1 (5 bases). The length of the CDR3 is 14 residues. Looked up from germline, CDR1 is LNHNV and CDR2 is YYDKDF (reference sequence). Trimming took 1 base from V and 4 from J, leaving 10 bases between them.

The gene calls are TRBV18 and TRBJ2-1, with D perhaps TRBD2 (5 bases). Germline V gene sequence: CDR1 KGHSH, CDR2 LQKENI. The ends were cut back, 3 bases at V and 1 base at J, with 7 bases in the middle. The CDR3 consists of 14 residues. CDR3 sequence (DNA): TGTGCCAGCTCACCCCAGCGGTCCTACAATGAGCAGTTCTTC. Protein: CASSPQRSYNEQFF. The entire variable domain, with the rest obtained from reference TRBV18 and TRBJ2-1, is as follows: NAGVMQNPRHLVRRRGQEARLRCSPMKGHSHVYWYRQLPEEGLKFMVYLQKENIIDESGMPKERFSAEFPKEGPSILRIQQVVRGDSAAYFCASSPQRSYNEQFFGPGTRLTVL.

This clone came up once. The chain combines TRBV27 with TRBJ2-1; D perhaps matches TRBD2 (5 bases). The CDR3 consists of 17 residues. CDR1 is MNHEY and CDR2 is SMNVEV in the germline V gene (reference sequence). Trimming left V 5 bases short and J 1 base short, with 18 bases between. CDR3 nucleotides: TGTGCCAGCAGTCTGGGAAGGGAGCGCTATTCCTACAATGAGCAGTTCTTC. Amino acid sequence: CASSLGRERYSYNEQFF.

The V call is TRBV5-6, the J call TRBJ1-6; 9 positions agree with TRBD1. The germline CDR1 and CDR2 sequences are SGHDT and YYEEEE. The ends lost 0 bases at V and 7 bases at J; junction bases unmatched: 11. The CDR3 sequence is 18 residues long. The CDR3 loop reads CASSLESGTGLTNSPLHF. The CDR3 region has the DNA TGTGCCAGCAGCTTGGAGTCAGGGACAGGGTTGACGAATTCACCCCTCCACTTT. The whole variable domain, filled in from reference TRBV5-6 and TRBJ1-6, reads DAGVTQSPTHLIKTRGQQVTLRCSPKSGHDTVSWYQQALGQGPQFIFQYYEEEERQRGNFPDRFSGHQFPNYSSELNVNALLLGDSALYLCASSLESGTGLTNSPLHFGNGTRLTVT.

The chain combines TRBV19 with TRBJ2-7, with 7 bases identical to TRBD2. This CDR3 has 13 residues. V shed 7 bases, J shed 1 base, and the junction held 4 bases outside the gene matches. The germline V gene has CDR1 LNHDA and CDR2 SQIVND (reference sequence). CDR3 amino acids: CASNGGGSYEQYF. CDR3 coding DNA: TGTGCCAGTAATGGCGGGGGTTCCTACGAGCAGTACTTC.

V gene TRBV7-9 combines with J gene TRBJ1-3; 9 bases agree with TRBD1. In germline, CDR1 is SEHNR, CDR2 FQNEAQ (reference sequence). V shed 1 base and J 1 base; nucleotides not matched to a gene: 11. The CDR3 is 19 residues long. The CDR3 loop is CASSLVVGQGKKSGNTIYF. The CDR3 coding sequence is TGTGCCAGCAGCTTAGTGGTCGGACAGGGGAAGAAATCTGGAAACACCATATATTTT.

The CDR3 DNA is TGCAGCGTTCAAGGCGGATGGGGCATGAACACTGAAGCTTTCTTT. Translating gives CSVQGGWGMNTEAFF. The V call is TRBV29-1, the J call TRBJ1-1, with D possibly matching TRBD1 (5 bases). The CDR3 totals 15 residues. Germline CDR1 reads SQVTM; CDR2 reads ANQGSEA. V was shortened by 5 bases and J by 0 bases, with 16 bases between the two germline ends.

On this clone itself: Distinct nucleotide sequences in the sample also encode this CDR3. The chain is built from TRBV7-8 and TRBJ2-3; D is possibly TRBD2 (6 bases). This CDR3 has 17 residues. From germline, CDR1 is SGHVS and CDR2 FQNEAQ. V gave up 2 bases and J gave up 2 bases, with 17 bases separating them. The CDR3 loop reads CASSLRSSGEITDTQYF. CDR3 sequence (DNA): TGTGCCAGCAGCTTAAGAAGTAGCGGAGAAATCACAGATACGCAGTATTTT.

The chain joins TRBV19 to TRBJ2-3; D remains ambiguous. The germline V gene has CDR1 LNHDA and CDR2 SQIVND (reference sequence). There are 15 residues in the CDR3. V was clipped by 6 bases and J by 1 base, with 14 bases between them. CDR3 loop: CASRSPGQGTDTQYF. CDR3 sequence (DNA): TGTGCCAGTAGATCCCCAGGTCAGGGCACAGATACGCAGTATTTT.

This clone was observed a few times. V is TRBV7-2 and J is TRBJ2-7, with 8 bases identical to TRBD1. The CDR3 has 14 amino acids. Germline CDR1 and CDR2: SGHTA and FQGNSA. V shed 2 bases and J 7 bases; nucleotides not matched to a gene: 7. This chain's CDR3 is CASSLIRGLGEQYF. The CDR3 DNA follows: TGTGCCAGCAGCTTAATCAGGGGGCTTGGTGAGCAGTACTTC.

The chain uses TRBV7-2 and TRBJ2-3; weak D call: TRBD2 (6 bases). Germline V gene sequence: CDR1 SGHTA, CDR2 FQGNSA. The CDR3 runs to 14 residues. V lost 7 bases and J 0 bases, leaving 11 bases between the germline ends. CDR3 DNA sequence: TGTGCCAGCACGAAAGGGAGGAGCACAGATACGCAGTATTTT. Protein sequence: CASTKGRSTDTQYF.

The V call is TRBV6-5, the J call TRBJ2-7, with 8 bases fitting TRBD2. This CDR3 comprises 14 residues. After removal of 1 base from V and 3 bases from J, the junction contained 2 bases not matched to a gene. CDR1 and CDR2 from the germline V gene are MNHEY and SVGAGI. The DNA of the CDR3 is TGTGCCAGCAGTTACTATAGCGGGGTCTACGAGCAGTACTTC. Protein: CASSYYSGVYEQYF.

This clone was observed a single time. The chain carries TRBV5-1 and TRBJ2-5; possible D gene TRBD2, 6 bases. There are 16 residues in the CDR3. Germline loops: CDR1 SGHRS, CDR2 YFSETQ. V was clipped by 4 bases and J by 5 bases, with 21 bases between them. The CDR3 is CASSPAGDLAWETQYF. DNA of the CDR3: TGCGCCAGCAGCCCAGCGGGCGACCTAGCGTGGGAGACCCAGTACTTC.

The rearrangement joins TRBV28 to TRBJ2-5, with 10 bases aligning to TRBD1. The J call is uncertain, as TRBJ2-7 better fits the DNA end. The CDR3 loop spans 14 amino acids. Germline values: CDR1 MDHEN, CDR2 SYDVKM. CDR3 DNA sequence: TGTGCCAGCAGTTTTTCGACAGGGGGCTTCGAGCAGTACTTC. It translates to CASSFSTGGFEQYF.

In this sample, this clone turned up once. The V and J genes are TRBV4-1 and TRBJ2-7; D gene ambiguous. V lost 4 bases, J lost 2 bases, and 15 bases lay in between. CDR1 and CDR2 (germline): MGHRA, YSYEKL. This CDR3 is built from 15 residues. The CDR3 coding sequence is TGCGCCAGCAGCCCCGAGGCCCGGAGAACCTACGAGCAGTACTTC. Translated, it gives CASSPEARRTYEQYF.

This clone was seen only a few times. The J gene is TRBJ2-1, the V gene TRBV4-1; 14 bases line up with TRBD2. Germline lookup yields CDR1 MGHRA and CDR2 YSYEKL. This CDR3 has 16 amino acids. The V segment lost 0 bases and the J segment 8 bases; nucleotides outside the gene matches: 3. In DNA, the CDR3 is TGCGCCAGCAGCCAAGAGACTAGCGGGAGGGCCTATGAGCAGTTCTTC. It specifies CASSQETSGRAYEQFF.

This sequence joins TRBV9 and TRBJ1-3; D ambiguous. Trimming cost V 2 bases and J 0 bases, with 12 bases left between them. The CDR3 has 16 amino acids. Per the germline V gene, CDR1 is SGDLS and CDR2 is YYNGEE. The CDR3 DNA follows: TGTGCCAGCAGCGTTCTCGACACAAGCTCTGGAAACACCATATATTTT. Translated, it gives CASSVLDTSSGNTIYF.

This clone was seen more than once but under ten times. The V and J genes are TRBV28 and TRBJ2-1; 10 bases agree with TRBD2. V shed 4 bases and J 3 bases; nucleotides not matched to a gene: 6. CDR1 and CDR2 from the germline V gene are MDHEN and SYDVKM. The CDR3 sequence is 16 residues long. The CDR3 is CASSSLAGAFYNEQFF. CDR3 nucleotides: TGTGCCAGCAGTTCGCTAGCGGGGGCCTTCTACAATGAGCAGTTCTTC. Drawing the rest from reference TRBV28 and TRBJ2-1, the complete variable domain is DVKVTQSSRYLVKRTGEKVFLECVQDMDHENMFWYRQDPGLGLRLIYFSYDVKMKEKGDIPEGYSVSREKKERFSLILESASTNQTSMYLCASSSLAGAFYNEQFFGPGTRLTVL.

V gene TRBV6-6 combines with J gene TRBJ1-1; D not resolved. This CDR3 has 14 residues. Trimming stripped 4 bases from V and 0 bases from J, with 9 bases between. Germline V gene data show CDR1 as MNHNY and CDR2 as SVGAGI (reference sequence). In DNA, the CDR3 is TGTGCCAGCAGTTCGCCCGCTATGAACACTGAAGCTTTCTTT. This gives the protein CASSSPAMNTEAFF.

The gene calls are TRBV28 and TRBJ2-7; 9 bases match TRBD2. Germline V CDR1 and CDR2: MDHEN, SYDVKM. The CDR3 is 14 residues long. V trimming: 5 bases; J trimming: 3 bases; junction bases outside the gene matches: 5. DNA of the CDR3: TGTGCCAGCAGTGTAGAGACTAGCGGCTACGAGCAGTACTTC. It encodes CASSVETSGYEQYF.

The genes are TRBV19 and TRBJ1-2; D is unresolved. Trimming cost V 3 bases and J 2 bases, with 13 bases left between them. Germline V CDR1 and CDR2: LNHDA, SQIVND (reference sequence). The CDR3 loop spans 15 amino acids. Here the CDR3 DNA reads TGTGCCAGTAGTATCTCGCGGCAGCCCAACTATGGCTACACCTTC. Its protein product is CASSISRQPNYGYTF.

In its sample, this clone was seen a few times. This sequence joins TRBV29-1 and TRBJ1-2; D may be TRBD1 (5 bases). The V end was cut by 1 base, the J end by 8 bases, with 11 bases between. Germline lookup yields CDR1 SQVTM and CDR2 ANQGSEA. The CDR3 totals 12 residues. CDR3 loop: CSVEGPGGGYTF. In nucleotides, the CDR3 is TGCAGCGTTGAAGGGCCCGGGGGGGGCTACACCTTC.

The DNA of the CDR3 is TGTGCCAGCAGCACCCCTTCAGCGGGCTACACAGATACGCAGTATTTT. Its protein is CASSTPSAGYTDTQYF. V is TRBV7-9 and J is TRBJ2-3; perhaps TRBD2 as D (6 bases). V was pared by 5 bases and J by 2 bases, with 17 bases between. CDR1 and CDR2 (germline): SEHNR, FQNEAQ (reference sequence). The CDR3 length is 16 residues.

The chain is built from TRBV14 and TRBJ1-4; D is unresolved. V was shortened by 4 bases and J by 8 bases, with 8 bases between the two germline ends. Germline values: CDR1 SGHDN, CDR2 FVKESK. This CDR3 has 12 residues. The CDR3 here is CASSRGREKLFF. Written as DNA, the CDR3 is TGTGCCAGCAGCCGCGGGAGGGAAAAACTGTTTTTT.

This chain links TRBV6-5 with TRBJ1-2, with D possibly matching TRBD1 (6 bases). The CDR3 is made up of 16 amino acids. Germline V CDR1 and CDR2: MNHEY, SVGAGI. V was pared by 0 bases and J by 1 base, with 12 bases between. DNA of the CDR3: TGTGCCAGCAGTTACTCGGGGGGGCCTGATAACTATGGCTACACCTTC. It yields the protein CASSYSGGPDNYGYTF.

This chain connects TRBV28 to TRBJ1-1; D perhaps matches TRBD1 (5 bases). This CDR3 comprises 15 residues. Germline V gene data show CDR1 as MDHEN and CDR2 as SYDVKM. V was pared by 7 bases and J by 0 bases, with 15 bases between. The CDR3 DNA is TGTGCCAGCAAAGGCCTGCCAGGGATGAACACTGAAGCTTTCTTT. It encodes CASKGLPGMNTEAFF.

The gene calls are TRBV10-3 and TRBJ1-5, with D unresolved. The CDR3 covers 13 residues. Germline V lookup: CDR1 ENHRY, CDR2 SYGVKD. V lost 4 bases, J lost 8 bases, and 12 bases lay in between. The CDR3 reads CAISGQISEPQHF. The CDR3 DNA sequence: TGTGCCATCAGTGGACAAATATCGGAGCCCCAGCATTTT.